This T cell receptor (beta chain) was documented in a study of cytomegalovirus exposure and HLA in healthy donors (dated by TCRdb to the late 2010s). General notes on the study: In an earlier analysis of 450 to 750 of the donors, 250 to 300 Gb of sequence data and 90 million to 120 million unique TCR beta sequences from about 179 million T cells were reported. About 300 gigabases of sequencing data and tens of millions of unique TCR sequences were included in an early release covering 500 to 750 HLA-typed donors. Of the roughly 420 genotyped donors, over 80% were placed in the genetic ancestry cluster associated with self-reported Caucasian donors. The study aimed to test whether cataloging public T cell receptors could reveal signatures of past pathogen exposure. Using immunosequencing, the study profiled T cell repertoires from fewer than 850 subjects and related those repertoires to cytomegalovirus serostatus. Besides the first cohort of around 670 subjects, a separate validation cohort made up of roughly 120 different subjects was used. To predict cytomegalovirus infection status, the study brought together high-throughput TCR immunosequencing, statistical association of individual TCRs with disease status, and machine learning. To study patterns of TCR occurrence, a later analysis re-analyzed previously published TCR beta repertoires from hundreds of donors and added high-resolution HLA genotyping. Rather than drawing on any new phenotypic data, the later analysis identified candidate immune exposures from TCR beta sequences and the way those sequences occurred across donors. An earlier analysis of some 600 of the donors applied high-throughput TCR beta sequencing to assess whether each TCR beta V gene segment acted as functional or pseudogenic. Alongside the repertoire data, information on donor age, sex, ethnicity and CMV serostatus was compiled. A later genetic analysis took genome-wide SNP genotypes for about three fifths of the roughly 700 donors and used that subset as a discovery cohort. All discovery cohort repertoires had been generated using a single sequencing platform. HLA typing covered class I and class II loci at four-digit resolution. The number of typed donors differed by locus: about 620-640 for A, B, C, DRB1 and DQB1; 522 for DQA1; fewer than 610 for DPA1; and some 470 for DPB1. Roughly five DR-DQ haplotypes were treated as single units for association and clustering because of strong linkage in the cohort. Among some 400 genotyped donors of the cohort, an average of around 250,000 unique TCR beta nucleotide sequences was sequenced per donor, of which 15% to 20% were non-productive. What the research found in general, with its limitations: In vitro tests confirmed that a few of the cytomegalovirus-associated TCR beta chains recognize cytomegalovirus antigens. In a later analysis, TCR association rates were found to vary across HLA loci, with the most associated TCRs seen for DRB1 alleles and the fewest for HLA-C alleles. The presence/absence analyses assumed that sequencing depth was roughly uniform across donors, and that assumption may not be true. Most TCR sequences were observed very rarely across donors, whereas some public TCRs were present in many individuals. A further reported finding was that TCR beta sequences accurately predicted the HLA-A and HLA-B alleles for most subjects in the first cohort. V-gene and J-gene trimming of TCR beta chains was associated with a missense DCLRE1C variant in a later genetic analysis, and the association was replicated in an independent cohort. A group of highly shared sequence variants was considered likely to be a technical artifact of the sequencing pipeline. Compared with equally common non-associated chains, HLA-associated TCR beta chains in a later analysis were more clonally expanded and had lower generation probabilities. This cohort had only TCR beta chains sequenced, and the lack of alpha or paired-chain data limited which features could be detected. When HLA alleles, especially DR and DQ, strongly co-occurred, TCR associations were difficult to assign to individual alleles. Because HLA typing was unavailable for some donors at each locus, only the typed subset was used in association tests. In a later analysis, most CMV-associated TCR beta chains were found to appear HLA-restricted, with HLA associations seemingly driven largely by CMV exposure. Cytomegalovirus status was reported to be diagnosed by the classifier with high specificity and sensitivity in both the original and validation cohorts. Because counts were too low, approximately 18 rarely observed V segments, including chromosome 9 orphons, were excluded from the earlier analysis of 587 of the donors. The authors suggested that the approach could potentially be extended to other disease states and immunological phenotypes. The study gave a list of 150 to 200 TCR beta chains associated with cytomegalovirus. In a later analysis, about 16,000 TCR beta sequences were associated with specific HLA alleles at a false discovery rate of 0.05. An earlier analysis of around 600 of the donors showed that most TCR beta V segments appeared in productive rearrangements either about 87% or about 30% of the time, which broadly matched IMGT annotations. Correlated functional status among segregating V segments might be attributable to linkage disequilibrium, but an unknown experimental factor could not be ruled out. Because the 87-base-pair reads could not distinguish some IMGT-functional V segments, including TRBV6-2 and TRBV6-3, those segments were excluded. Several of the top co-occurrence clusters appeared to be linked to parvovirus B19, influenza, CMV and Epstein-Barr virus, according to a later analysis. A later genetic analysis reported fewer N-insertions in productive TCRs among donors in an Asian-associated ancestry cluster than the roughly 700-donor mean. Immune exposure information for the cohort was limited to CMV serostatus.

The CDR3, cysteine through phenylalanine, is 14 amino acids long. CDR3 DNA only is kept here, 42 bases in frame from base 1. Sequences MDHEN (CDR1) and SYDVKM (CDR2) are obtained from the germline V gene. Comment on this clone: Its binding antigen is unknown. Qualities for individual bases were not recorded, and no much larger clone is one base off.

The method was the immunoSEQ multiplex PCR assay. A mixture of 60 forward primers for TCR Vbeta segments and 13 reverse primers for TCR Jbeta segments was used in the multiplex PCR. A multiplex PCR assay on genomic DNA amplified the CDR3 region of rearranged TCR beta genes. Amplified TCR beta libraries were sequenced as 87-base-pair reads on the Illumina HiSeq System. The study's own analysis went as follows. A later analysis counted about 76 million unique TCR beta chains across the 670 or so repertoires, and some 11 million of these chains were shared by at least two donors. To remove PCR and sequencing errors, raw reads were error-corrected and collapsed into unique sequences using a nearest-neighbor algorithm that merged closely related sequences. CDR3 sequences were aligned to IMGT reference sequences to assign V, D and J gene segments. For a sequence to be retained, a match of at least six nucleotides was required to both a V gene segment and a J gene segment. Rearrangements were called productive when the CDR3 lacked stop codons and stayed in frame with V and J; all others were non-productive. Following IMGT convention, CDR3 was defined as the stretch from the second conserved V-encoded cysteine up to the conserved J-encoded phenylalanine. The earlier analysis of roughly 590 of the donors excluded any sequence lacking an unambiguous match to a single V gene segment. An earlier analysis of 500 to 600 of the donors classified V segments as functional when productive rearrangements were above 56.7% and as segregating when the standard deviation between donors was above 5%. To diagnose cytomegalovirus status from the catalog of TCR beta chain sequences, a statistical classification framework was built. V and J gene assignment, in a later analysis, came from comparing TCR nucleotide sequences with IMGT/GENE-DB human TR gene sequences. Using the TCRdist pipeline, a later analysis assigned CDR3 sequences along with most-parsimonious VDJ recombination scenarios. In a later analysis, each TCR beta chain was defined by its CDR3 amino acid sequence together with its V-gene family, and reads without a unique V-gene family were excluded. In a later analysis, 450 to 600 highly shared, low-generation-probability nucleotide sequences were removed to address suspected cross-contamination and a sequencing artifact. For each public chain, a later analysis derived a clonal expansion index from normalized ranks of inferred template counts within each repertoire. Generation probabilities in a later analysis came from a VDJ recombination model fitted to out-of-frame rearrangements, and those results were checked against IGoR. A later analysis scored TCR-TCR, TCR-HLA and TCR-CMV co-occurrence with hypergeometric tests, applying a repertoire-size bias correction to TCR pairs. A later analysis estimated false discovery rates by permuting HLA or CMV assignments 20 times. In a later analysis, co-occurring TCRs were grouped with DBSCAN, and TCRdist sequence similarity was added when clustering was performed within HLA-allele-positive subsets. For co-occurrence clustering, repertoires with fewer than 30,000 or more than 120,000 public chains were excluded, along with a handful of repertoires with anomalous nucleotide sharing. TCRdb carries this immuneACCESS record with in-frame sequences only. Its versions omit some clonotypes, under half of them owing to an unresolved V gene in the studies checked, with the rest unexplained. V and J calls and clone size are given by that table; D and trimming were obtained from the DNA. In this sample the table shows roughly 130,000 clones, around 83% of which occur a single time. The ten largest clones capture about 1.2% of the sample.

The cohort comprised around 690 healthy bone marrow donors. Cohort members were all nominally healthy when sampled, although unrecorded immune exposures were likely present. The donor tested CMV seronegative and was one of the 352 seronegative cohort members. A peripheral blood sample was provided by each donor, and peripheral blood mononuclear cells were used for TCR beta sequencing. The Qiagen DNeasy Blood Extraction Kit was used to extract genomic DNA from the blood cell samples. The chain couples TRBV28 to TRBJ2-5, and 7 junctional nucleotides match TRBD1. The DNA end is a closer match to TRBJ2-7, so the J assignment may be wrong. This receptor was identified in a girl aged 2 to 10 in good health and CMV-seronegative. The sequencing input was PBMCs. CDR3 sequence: CASSLGDRPYEQYF. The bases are TGTGCCAGCAGTTTAGGGGACAGACCATACGAGCAGTACTTC.